The TCR beta chain under discussion was sequenced for a study of response to subunit inactivated influenza vaccine. Per the germline V gene, CDR1 is DFQATT and CDR2 is SNEGSKA (reference sequence). Trimming took 4 bases from V and 5 from J; bases not matched to a gene: 13. The CDR3 is 15 residues long. TCRdb re-called the RT-PCR reads through MiXCR, storing one row per CDR3 protein. The table has 150,000 to 200,000 distinct CDR3 sequences, 10% to 15% seen once; the top ten hold approximately 30%. These same records also appear under a second study, on T cells expressing NK-cell markers. From that report: UMI-tagged 5'RACE template switching yielded the TCR beta cDNA. The TCR beta repertoires were obtained from sorted CD3+CD56+NKG2C+, CD3+CD56+NKG2C- and CD3+CD56-NKG2C+ T cells. Out of eight donors sequenced, seven tested HCMV-seropositive and the remaining one seronegative. In several experiments, sorting was confined to alpha-beta TCR T cells through use of an anti-gamma-delta TCR antibody.

The chain carries TRBV20-1 and TRBJ2-5, with 7 bases that match TRBD2. The sequence was collected from a man in his fifties or sixties who received an inactivated influenza vaccine. The sequencing here drew on CD8+ T cells sorted from PBMCs, taken 11 to 12 days after vaccination. Here the CDR3 DNA reads TGCAGTGCTATAGATCTAGCGGATTTGGAGGAGACCCAGTACTTC. Translated, it gives CSAIDLADLEETQYF.